There are a few counts of the clone carrying this T cell receptor (beta chain). The genes and germline here are from mouse. The read falls 4 residues short of the CDR3 end, and the missing part is taken from the germline J gene. cDNA serving as the sequencing template came from extracted, reverse transcribed RNA. Sequencing was performed with immunoSEQ multiplex PCR; in TCRdb, only in-frame clones are kept and a portion is missing. There are 200,000 to 300,000 clones in the sample, none observed a single time. This entry is derived from a study of CD8+ T cells in alopecia areata. CDR1 NSHNY and CDR2 SYGAGN come from the germline V gene. This CDR3 region has 12 residues. Cutaneous lymph node cells were pooled, and they were sorted using CD4, CD8alpha, NKG2D, NKG2ACE and other markers.

The chain is built from TRBV13-1 and TRBJ2-7; D is unresolved. Specimen: CD4+ T cells sorted from a lymph node. The TCR originated in a C3H/HeJ mouse with alopecia areata. MHC haplotype here: H2-k. The sequenced part of the CDR3 DNA is TGTGCCAGCAGTGATACAAAGTAT. Encoded protein: CASSDTKY. The CDR3 in full is CASSDTKYEQYF.